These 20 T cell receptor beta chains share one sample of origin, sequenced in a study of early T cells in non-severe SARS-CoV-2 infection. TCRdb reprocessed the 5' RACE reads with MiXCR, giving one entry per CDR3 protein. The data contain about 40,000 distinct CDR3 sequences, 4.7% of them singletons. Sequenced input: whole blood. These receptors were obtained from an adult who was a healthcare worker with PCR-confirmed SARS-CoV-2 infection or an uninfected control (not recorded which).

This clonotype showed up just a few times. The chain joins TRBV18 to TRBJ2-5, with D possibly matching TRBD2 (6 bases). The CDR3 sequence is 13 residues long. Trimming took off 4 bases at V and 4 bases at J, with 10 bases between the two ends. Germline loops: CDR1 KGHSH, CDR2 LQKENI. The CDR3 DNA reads TGTGCCAGCTCACTCGGGACTTTAGAGACCCAGTACTTC. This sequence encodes CASSLGTLETQYF.

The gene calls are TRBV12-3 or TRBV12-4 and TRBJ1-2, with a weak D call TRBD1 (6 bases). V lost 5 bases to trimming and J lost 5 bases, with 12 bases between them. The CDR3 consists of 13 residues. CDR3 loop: CASSRQDLYGYTF. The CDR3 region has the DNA TGTGCCAGCAGTCGACAGGACTTGTATGGCTACACCTTC.

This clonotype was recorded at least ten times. CDR3 loop: CASSEGMKGLSEKLFF. CDR3 DNA sequence: TGTGCCAGCAGTGAAGGGATGAAAGGATTATCGGAAAAACTGTTTTTT. This chain joins TRBV2 and TRBJ1-4; D uncertain. The germline V and J ends were trimmed by 1 base and 8 bases, with 17 bases remaining between them. Germline CDR1 is SNHLY and CDR2 is FYNNEI. The CDR3 sequence is 16 residues long.

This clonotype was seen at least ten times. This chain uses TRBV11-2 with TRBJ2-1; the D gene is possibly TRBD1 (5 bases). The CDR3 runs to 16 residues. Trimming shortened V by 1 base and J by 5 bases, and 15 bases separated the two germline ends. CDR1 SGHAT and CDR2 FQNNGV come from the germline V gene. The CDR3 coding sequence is TGTGCCAGCAGCTTAGTCTTCAGGGCGGTGCACAATGAGCAGTTCTTC. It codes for CASSLVFRAVHNEQFF.

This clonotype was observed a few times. The CDR3 DNA reads as TGTGCCACCAGTGATCCAGGGACCTTCGGCACAGATACGCAGTATTTT. Translating gives CATSDPGTFGTDTQYF. The chain links TRBV24-1 to TRBJ2-3; D may match TRBD1 or TRBD2 (5 bases each). Trimming left V 3 bases short and J 1 base short, with 13 bases between. This CDR3 is 16 amino acids long. Germline V gene sequence: CDR1 KGHDR, CDR2 SFDVKD.

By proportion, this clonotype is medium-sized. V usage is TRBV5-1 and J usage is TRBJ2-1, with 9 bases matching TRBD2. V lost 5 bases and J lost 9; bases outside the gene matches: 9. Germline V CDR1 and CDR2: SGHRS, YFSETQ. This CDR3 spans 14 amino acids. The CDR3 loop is CASRGLAGALEQFF. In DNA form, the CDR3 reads TGCGCCAGCAGGGGGTTAGCGGGAGCACTTGAGCAGTTCTTC.

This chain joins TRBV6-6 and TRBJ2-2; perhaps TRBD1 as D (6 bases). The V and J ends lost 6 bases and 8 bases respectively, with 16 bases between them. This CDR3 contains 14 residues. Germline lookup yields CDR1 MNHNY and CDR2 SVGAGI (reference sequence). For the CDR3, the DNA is TGTGCCAGCAGGGCAGGGGCTTATGGGGGGGAGCTGTTTTTT. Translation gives CASRAGAYGGELFF.

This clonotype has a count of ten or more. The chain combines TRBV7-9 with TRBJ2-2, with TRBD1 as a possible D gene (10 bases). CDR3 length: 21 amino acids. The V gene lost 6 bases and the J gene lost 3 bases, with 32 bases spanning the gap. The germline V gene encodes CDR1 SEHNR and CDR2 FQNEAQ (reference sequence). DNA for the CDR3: TGTGCCAGCAGATCCCGGGACAGGGGCAAGTCTAGCGGGACCGACACCGGGGAGCTGTTTTTT. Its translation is CASRSRDRGKSSGTDTGELFF.

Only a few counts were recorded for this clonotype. Written as DNA, the CDR3 is TGTGCCAGCAGTGAAGGGACAGATTTTCCAGCTTTCTTT. Its protein is CASSEGTDFPAFF. The chain couples TRBV6-1 to TRBJ1-1; TRBD1 is a possible D gene (6 bases). This CDR3 comprises 13 residues. Between the trimmed V and J ends, which lost 1 base and 10 bases, there was a span of 13 bases. Germline V gene lookup returns CDR1 MNHNS and CDR2 SASEGT.

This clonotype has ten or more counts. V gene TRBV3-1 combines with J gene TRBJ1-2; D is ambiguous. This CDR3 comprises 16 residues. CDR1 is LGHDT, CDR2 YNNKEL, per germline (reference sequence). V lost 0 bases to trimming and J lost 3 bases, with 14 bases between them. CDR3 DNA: TGTGCCAGCAGCCAAGATGGAGGCAGAATTTACTATGGCTACACCTTC. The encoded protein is CASSQDGGRIYYGYTF.

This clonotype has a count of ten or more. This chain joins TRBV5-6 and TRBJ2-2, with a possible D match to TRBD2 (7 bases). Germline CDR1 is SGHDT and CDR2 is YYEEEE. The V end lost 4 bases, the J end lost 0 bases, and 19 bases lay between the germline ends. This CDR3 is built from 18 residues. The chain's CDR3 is CASSQTLRGAANTGELFF. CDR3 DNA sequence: TGTGCCAGCAGCCAAACCCTTCGGGGGGCCGCGAACACCGGGGAGCTGTTTTTT.

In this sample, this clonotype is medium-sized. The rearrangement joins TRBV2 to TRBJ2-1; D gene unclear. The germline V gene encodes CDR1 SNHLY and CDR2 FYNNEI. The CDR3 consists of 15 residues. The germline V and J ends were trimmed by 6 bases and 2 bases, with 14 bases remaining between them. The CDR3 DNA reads TGTGCCAGCAGCTCGCGGCTCCTGGCCTACAATGAGCAGTTCTTC. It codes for CASSSRLLAYNEQFF.

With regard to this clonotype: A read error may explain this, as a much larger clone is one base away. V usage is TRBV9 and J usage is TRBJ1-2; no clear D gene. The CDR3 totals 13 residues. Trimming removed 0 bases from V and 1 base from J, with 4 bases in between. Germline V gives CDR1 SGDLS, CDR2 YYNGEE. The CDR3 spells CASSVESNYGYTF. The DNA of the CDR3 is TGTGCCAGCAGCGTAGAAAGTAACTATGGCTACACCTTC. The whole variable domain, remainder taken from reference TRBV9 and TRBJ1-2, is DSGVTQTPKHLITATGQRVTLRCSPRSGDLSVYWYQQSLDQGLQFLIQYYNGEERAKGNILERFSAQQFPDLHSELNLSSLELGDSALYFCASSVESNYGYTFGSGTRLTVV.

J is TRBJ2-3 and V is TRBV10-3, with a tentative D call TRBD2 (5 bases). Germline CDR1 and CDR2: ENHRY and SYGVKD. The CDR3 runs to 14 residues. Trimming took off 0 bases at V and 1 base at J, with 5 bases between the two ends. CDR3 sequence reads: CAISESRGTDTQYF. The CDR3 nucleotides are TGTGCCATCAGTGAGTCGCGGGGCACAGATACGCAGTATTTT.

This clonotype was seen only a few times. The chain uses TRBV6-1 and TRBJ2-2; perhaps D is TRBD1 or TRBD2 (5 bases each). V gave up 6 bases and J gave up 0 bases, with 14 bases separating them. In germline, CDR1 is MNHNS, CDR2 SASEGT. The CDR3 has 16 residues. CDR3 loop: CASRAPGTANTGELFF. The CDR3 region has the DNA TGTGCCAGCAGGGCCCCCGGGACCGCGAACACCGGGGAGCTGTTTTTT.

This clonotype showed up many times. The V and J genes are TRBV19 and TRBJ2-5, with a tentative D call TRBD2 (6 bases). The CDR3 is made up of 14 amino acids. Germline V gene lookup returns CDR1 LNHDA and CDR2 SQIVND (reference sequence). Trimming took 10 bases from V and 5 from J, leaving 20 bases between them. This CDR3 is CAILSSGRRETQYF. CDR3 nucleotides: TGTGCCATCCTTTCATCCGGGAGACGCGAGACCCAGTACTTC.

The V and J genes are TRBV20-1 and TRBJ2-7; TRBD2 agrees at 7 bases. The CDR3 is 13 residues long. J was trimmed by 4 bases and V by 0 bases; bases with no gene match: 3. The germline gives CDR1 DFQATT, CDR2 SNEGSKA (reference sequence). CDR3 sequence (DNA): TGCAGTGCTAGAGAGGCTAGCGGTTACGAGCAGTACTTC. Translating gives CSAREASGYEQYF.

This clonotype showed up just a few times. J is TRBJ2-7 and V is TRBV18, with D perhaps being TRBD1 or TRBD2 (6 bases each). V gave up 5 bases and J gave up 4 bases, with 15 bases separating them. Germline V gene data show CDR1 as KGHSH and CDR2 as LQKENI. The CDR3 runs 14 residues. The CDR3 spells CASSTGGGLYEQYF. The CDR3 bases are TGTGCCAGCTCAACCGGAGGGGGACTTTACGAGCAGTACTTC.

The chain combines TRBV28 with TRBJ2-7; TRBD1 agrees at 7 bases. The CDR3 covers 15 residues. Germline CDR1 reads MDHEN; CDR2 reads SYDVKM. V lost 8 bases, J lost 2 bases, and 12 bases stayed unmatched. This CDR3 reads CASQTIRDSTYEQYF. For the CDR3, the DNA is TGTGCCAGCCAGACGATCCGGGACAGCACCTACGAGCAGTACTTC.

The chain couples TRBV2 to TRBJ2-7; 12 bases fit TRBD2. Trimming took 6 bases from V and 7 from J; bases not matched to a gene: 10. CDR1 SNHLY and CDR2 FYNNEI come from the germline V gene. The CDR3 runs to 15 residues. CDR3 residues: CASSDPPSGRGEQYF. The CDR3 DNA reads TGTGCCAGCAGCGACCCACCTAGCGGGAGGGGGGAGCAGTACTTC.